This TCR beta chain was sequenced for a study of a mutant IDH1 vaccine in newly diagnosed glioma. Study information: In some groups vaccination began 4-6 weeks post-radiotherapy; others received it with temozolomide. Treated patients comprised 62.5% males and around 40% females, mean age about 38 years.

Generated by immunoSEQ multiplex PCR, the TCRdb table keeps only in-frame clones and is missing some. The repertoire holds 25,000 to 30,000 clones, about 70% seen once, with around 6.9% in the top ten. Note on this clone: Antigen specificity is unknown.

Germline assignment: CDR1 SGHTA and CDR2 FQGNSA. This CDR3 has 16 residues. V lost 3 bases to trimming and J lost 0 bases, with 11 bases between them. Noted time point: week 35, safety follow-up. In the vaccine, a single dose held 300 ug of the mutant IDH1 20-mer peptide, along with topical imiquimod. Eight vaccine injections were given to patients in weeks 1, 3, 5, 7, 11, 15, 19 and 23. The V and J genes are TRBV7-2 and TRBJ2-2; D is ambiguous. The TCR sequence derives from a man in his fifties with glioma. The sample here was PBMCs, taken from a glioma patient whose treatment included an IDH1 peptide vaccine. CDR3 sequence reads: CASSLGSRPNTGELFF. In DNA form, the CDR3 reads TGTGCCAGCAGCTTGGGGTCTAGGCCGAACACCGGGGAGCTGTTTTTT.